This entry lists 11 T cell receptor beta chains sequenced from one sample in a study of blood T cells in healthy people across ages. Then a second PCR, running roughly 6 to 11 cycles, was carried out with a sample-barcoded 5' primer and a J-beta primer mix. TCRdb re-analysed the 5' RACE reads in MiXCR, keeping a single row per CDR3 protein. The table lists over a million distinct CDR3 sequences, approximately 25% of them singletons. These data also featured in a second study, about T cells of mothers and their children.

The sequenced sample consisted of blood. Receptors were obtained from a girl aged 2 to 9 in good health.

The V gene is TRBV3-1, the J gene TRBJ1-2, with TRBD1 identical over 8 bases. Germline V gene data show CDR1 as LGHDT and CDR2 as YNNKEL (reference sequence). V lost 4 bases to trimming and J lost 9 bases; unmatched junction nucleotides: 7. CDR3 size: 13 residues. CDR3 DNA: TGTGCCAGCAGCCGGCAGGACAGGGTACGCTACACCTTC. It translates to CASSRQDRVRYTF. Drawing the rest from reference TRBV3-1 and TRBJ1-2, the complete variable domain is DTAVSQTPKYLVTQMGNDKSIKCEQNLGHDTMYWYKQDSKKFLKIMFSYNNKELIINETVPNRFSPKSPDKAHLNLHINSLELGDSAVYFCASSRQDRVRYTFGSGTRLTVV.

The chain has TRBV3-1 and TRBJ2-1; 11 bases are a match to TRBD2. CDR3 length: 17 residues. Germline-derived CDR1 and CDR2 are LGHDT and YNNKEL (reference sequence). Trimming removed 0 bases from V and 4 bases from J; junction bases left unmatched: 5. The CDR3 DNA is TGTGCCAGCAGCCAAGATGCCTCTAGCGGGGGGTACAATGAGCAGTTCTTC. Its protein is CASSQDASSGGYNEQFF.

This clonotype was recorded only once. This chain uses TRBV9 with TRBJ1-5; D gene uncertain. CDR1 SGDLS and CDR2 YYNGEE come from the germline V gene. V lost 4 bases and J 5 bases, leaving 13 bases between the germline ends. The CDR3 is 14 residues long. The CDR3 sequence: CASSPEGSDQPQHF. CDR3 bases: TGTGCCAGCAGCCCGGAGGGTTCGGATCAGCCCCAGCATTTT.

This clonotype has at least ten counts. CDR3 amino acids: CSVEDGDGAFF. As DNA, the CDR3 is TGCAGCGTTGAAGACGGAGACGGGGCTTTCTTT. The genes are TRBV29-1 and TRBJ1-1; no definite D call. Trimming removed 0 bases at V and 11 bases at J, with 10 bases between. The CDR3 has 11 amino acids. Germline CDR1 and CDR2: SQVTM and ANQGSEA.

This chain links TRBV2 with TRBJ2-7; D tentatively fits TRBD1 or TRBD2 (5 bases each). V lost 2 bases, J lost 3 bases, and 11 bases lay in between. Looked up from germline, CDR1 is SNHLY and CDR2 is FYNNEI. CDR3 length: 14 residues. CDR3 nucleotides: TGTGCCAGCAGTGAACGGGGCACCGACTACGAGCAGTACTTC. Residues: CASSERGTDYEQYF.

The CDR3 spells CASSAYRKDTEAFF. The CDR3 DNA follows: TGTGCCAGCAGCGCATACAGGAAGGACACTGAAGCTTTCTTT. The chain has TRBV9 and TRBJ1-1; D might be TRBD1 (5 bases). CDR1 and CDR2 (germline): SGDLS, YYNGEE. With 3 bases removed from V and 3 bases from J, the gap between germline ends came to 12 bases. This CDR3 spans 14 amino acids. Supplemented by reference TRBV9 and TRBJ1-1, the full variable domain reads DSGVTQTPKHLITATGQRVTLRCSPRSGDLSVYWYQQSLDQGLQFLIQYYNGEERAKGNILERFSAQQFPDLHSELNLSSLELGDSALYFCASSAYRKDTEAFFGQGTRLTVV.

This clonotype showed up just a few times. The chain employs TRBV4-3 and TRBJ2-1; TRBD2 agrees at 13 bases. Trimming at V came to 0 bases and at J to 5 bases, leaving 4 bases not matched to a gene. Per the germline V gene, CDR1 is LGHNA and CDR2 is YSLEER. The CDR3 has 17 amino acids. As DNA, the CDR3 is TGCGCCAGCAGCCAAGAACCGGGACTAGCGGGGAACAATGAGCAGTTCTTC. The encoded protein is CASSQEPGLAGNNEQFF.

The rearrangement joins TRBV28 to TRBJ1-2; the D gene is possibly TRBD1 (5 bases). Germline V lookup: CDR1 MDHEN, CDR2 SYDVKM. With 8 bases removed from V and 7 bases from J, the gap between germline ends came to 8 bases. CDR3 length: 10 amino acids. CDR3 protein: CASVGAGYTF. The CDR3 bases are TGTGCCAGCGTTGGGGCTGGCTACACCTTC.

The rearrangement uses TRBV6-1 and TRBJ2-5; possibly TRBD1 for D (5 bases). There are 16 residues in the CDR3. CDR1 is MNHNS, CDR2 SASEGT, per germline. Between the trimmed V and J ends, which lost 1 base and 2 bases, there was a span of 14 bases. CDR3 protein: CASSEGISGWQETQYF. The CDR3 DNA follows: TGTGCCAGCAGTGAAGGGATTTCAGGGTGGCAAGAGACCCAGTACTTC.

This clonotype was observed a few times. The CDR3 bases are TGTGCCAGCAGCCAAGACCCCACCCAGGGAAATGGCTACACCTTC. Protein sequence: CASSQDPTQGNGYTF. The genes are TRBV4-2 and TRBJ1-2; maybe TRBD1 (5 bases). Trimming removed 0 bases from V and 6 bases from J, with 14 bases in between. CDR3 size: 15 residues. Germline V gene sequence: CDR1 LGHNA, CDR2 YNFKEQ.

This clonotype was recorded a few times. J is TRBJ2-3 and V is TRBV20-1; D not resolved. Trimming removed 4 bases at V and 1 base at J, with 9 bases between. The CDR3 runs 13 residues. CDR1 and CDR2 from the germline V gene are DFQATT and SNEGSKA (reference sequence). The CDR3 here is CSATRVRTDTQYF. The CDR3 DNA reads as TGCAGTGCTACACGGGTCCGCACAGATACGCAGTATTTT.